These 13 T cell receptor beta chains originate from one sample sequenced in a study of blood T cells in healthy people across ages. PCR was performed a second time for 7 to 11 cycles using a sample-barcoded 5' primer and a J-beta primer mix. TCRdb ran MiXCR on the 5' RACE reads and lists one entry per CDR3 protein. The repertoire consists of around 1,800,000 distinct CDR3 sequences, with approximately 39% occurring once and the leading ten covering about 23%. Sequencing was performed on blood. All receptors come from a human donor in good health.

On this clonotype: This could be a read error, since a much larger clone is one nucleotide away. The chain carries TRBV28 and TRBJ2-4, with 7 bases aligning to TRBD1. Judging by the DNA end, TRBJ2-7 fits better; the J call may be wrong. Germline V gene lookup returns CDR1 MDHEN and CDR2 SYDVKM. This CDR3 spans 14 amino acids. The CDR3: CASSERQGWDEQYF. CDR3 in DNA: TGTGCCAGCAGCGAACGACAGGGATGGGACGAGCAGTACTTC.

This clonotype is a singleton in its sample. In nucleotides, the CDR3 is TGTGCCAGCAGCAATTTATTGCAGGGAAACACCGGGGAGCTGTTTTTT. Amino acid sequence: CASSNLLQGNTGELFF. This rearrangement joins TRBV5-6 to TRBJ2-2, with a possible D match to TRBD1 (5 bases). This CDR3 is 16 amino acids long. V was shortened by 4 bases and J by 2 bases, with 15 bases between the two germline ends. In germline, CDR1 is SGHDT, CDR2 YYEEEE.

Note on this clonotype: One end of the junction is discordant with germline, which a read error may explain. The chain links TRBV12-3 or TRBV12-4 to TRBJ2-3, with D uncertain. The CDR3 has 11 amino acids. CDR3 nucleotide sequence: TGTGCCAGCAGTTACATAGATGCGCAGTATTTT. It specifies CASSYIDAQYF.

This clonotype was found a few times. The rearrangement links TRBV6-5 to TRBJ2-1; 9 bases map to TRBD2. Germline loops: CDR1 MNHEY, CDR2 SVGAGI. The CDR3 contains 14 residues. Losses at the gene ends were 7 bases for V and 8 bases for J; bases not matched to a gene: 9. This CDR3 reads CASNRLAEYDEQFF. The CDR3 DNA reads TGTGCCAGCAATAGACTAGCGGAATACGATGAGCAGTTCTTC.

The CDR3 here is CATGSSSAKGLGTEQYF. CDR3 nucleotide sequence: TGTGCCACGGGTAGTTCTTCGGCGAAAGGTCTAGGTACCGAGCAGTACTTC. This sequence joins TRBV7-9 and TRBJ2-7; D gene unclear. The CDR3 is 17 residues long. The germline CDR1 and CDR2 sequences are SEHNR and FQNEAQ (reference sequence). Trimming pared 10 bases from V and 6 bases from J, leaving 31 bases between.

J is TRBJ1-2 and V is TRBV5-1; D is possibly TRBD1 (5 bases). Trimming pared 0 bases from V and 6 bases from J, leaving 9 bases between. The CDR3 spans 13 residues. Germline CDR1 SGHRS, CDR2 YFSETQ. Written as DNA, the CDR3 is TGCGCCAGCAGCTTGGGACAGAATAATGGCTACACCTTC. Protein product: CASSLGQNNGYTF.

The V and J genes are TRBV29-1 and TRBJ2-3; possible D gene TRBD2, 5 bases. CDR3 length: 11 amino acids. Germline V lookup: CDR1 SQVTM, CDR2 ANQGSEA. V was clipped by 3 bases and J by 10 bases, with 11 bases between them. CDR3 in amino acids: CSVDEEDPQYF. Written as DNA, the CDR3 is TGCAGCGTTGATGAGGAGGATCCGCAGTATTTT.

V and J are TRBV3-1 and TRBJ2-1; the D gene could be TRBD1 or TRBD2 (5 bases each). Germline V gene sequence: CDR1 LGHDT, CDR2 YNNKEL (reference sequence). V dropped 3 bases and J dropped 10 bases, with 13 bases sitting between them. The CDR3 extends over 13 amino acids. The CDR3 DNA reads TGTGCCAGCAGCCATATTGGCCGGGGCGAGCAGTTCTTC. The encoded protein is CASSHIGRGEQFF.

The chain joins TRBV13 to TRBJ2-5; perhaps TRBD2 as D (6 bases). The CDR3 has 16 amino acids. Looked up from germline, CDR1 is PRHDT and CDR2 is FYEKMQ (reference sequence). The V end was cut by 5 bases, the J end by 0 bases, with 16 bases between. The CDR3 DNA is TGTGCCAGCAGCCAACGGGCGGGGACCAACCAAGAGACCCAGTACTTC. The encoded protein is CASSQRAGTNQETQYF. The whole variable domain, remainder taken from reference TRBV13 and TRBJ2-5, is AAGVIQSPRHLIKEKRETATLKCYPIPRHDTVYWYQQGPGQDPQFLISFYEKMQSDKGSIPDRFSAQQFSDYHSELNMSSLELGDSALYFCASSQRAGTNQETQYFGPGTRLLVL.

A remark on this clonotype: The junction departs from the called germline gene at one end, perhaps through a read error. The chain couples TRBV9 to TRBJ2-3; 12 nucleotides align to TRBD2. This CDR3 comprises 19 residues. Germline V gene sequence: CDR1 SGDLS, CDR2 YYNGEE. The CDR3 spells CANSVLSVGLAGITDTQYF. CDR3 in DNA: TGTGCCAACAGCGTTTTAAGTGTTGGACTAGCGGGGATCACAGATACGCAGTATTTT.

The J gene is TRBJ2-1, the V gene TRBV20-1; 7 nucleotides agree with TRBD2. The CDR3 runs 17 residues. Germline V gene lookup returns CDR1 DFQATT and CDR2 SNEGSKA (reference sequence). V gave up 6 bases and J gave up 1 base; unmatched junction bases: 15. The CDR3 DNA reads as TGCAGTGCGAAGACCGCCCTAGCGGCCCTTTCCTACAATGAGCAGTTCTTC. This codes for CSAKTALAALSYNEQFF.

The sample holds a few counts of this clonotype. This chain joins TRBV5-1 and TRBJ2-1, with TRBD2 matching over 7 bases. V lost 7 bases, J lost 4 bases, and 14 bases stayed unmatched. CDR1 and CDR2 (germline): SGHRS, YFSETQ. The CDR3 has 16 amino acids. This CDR3 reads CASSSYTASGYNEQFF. CDR3 nucleotide sequence: TGCGCCAGCTCGAGCTACACGGCTAGCGGATACAATGAGCAGTTCTTC.

The chain employs TRBV28 and TRBJ2-7; 8 bases line up with TRBD1. There are 15 residues in the CDR3. The ends lost 5 bases at V and 0 bases at J; junction bases unmatched: 6. Germline-derived CDR1 and CDR2 are MDHEN and SYDVKM. The CDR3 loop reads CASSEAGTGSYEQYF. In DNA, the CDR3 is TGTGCCAGCAGTGAAGCCGGGACAGGCTCCTACGAGCAGTACTTC.